These T cell receptor beta chains were read from a single sample in a study of STAT5B mutations in CD4+ large granular lymphocyte leukemia. Profiled with immunoSEQ multiplex PCR; TCRdb holds only in-frame clones, not every one. The sample has about 26,000 clones; 81% are singletons. Material for sequencing was CD4+ T cells from blood buffy coats. All receptors derive from a human donor in good health. The CDR3 runs from the conserved cysteine through the conserved F or W. The D gene is left open where the match is weak. Rows give clone size only sometimes, using once, few, many, or a class for an expanded clone.

TRBV30	TRBJ1-1	few	NA	TGTGCCTGGAGTTTTAGCATGAACACTGAAGCTTTCTTT	CAWSFSMNTEAFF
TRBV10-2	TRBJ2-3	NA	NA	TGCGCCACCGGACAGGGAGGGGGCACAGATACGCAGTATTTT	CATGQGGGTDTQYF
TRBV27	TRBJ2-2	NA	NA	TGTGCCAGCAGTTTAATGCGAACCGGGGAGCTGTTTTTT	CASSLMRTGELFF
TRBV6-6	TRBJ1-2	NA	NA	TGTGCCAGCAGCCTCGACACGATCAACTATGGCTACACCTTC	CASSLDTINYGYTF
TRBV15	TRBJ1-2	few	NA	TGTGCCACCAGCAGAGACACCTATGGCTACACCTTC	CATSRDTYGYTF
TRBV5-6	TRBJ2-7	NA	TRBD1	TGTGCCAGCAGCCCCCCACAGGGGGCGCCAGGCGAGCAGTACTTC	CASSPPQGAPGEQYF
TRBV7-8	TRBJ1-3	NA	NA	TGTGCCAGCAGCCCTAAAGAGCAGGGCGCTTTTTCTGGAAACACCATATATTTT	CASSPKEQGAFSGNTIYF
TRBV6-4	TRBJ2-1	NA	TRBD2	TGTGCCAGCAGTGAGACTAGCGGGAGGTACAATGAGCAGTTCTTC	CASSETSGRYNEQFF
TRBV5-1	TRBJ1-5	few	TRBD1	TGCGCCAGCAGCCCCGGGACAGGGGTTCAGCCCCAGCATTTT	CASSPGTGVQPQHF
TRBV27	TRBJ2-7	NA	TRBD1	TGTGCCAGCAGTCAGCACAGGGGGACAGTTGGTAACGAGCAGTACTTC	CASSQHRGTVGNEQYF
TRBV29-1	TRBJ1-4	NA	NA	TGCAGCGCGAGGGAATTGGGAGGTGAAAAACTGTTTTTT	CSARELGGEKLFF
TRBV29-1	TRBJ2-1	once	NA	TGCAGCGTTGTAAGCAAGGATCTGGGGCTCTTC	CSVVSKDLGLF
TRBV18	TRBJ2-7	NA	NA	TGTGCCAGCTCACCTGGACTCGACTACGAGCAGTACTTC	CASSPGLDYEQYF
TRBV5-5	TRBJ2-2	NA	NA	TGTGCCAGCAGCTTTTCCCCCCCCACCGGGGAGCTGTTTTTT	CASSFSPPTGELFF
TRBV28	TRBJ2-5	NA	TRBD1	TGTGCCAGCAGTACGGGACAGTTACAAGAGACCCAGTACTTC	CASSTGQLQETQYF
TRBV5-1	TRBJ2-7	NA	NA	TGCGCCAGCAGTGAGCGGTCGAGCTCCTACGAGCAGTACTTC	CASSERSSSYEQYF
TRBV28	TRBJ1-1	NA	NA	TGTGCCAGCAGTTCGGGGAACACTGAAGCTTTCTTT	CASSSGNTEAFF
TRBV5-4	TRBJ2-2	NA	TRBD1	TGTGCCAGCAGCCGACAGGGGGGCACCGGGGAGCTGTTTTTT	CASSRQGGTGELFF
TRBV28	TRBJ1-1	NA	NA	TGTGCCAGCAAAGGGGTAGGAGCTTTCTTT	CASKGVGAFF
TRBV18	TRBJ1-2	NA	NA	TGTGCCAGCTCACTGGGGAGAAACTATGGCTACACCTTC	CASSLGRNYGYTF
TRBV9	TRBJ1-4	NA	TRBD1	TGTGCCAGCAGCGCCAGGGGGGGCCTGACCACTAATGAAAAACTGTTTTTT	CASSARGGLTTNEKLFF
TRBV7-2	TRBJ2-1	NA	NA	TGTGCCAGCAGCTTAGGTACAGGGTTATACAATGAGCAGTTCTTC	CASSLGTGLYNEQFF
TRBV10-3	TRBJ2-1	NA	TRBD2	TGTGCCATCAAGGGGGGGGTAGCGGGAGCCTACAATGAGCAGTTCTTC	CAIKGGVAGAYNEQFF
TRBV6-5	TRBJ2-1	NA	NA	TGTGCCAGCAGGGGACCGGGGGCGGCCTACAATGAGCAGTTCTTC	CASRGPGAAYNEQFF
TRBV19	TRBJ2-5	once	TRBD1	TGTGCCAGTAGGGGGAGCCAGGGGGTCCAAGAGACCCAGTACTTC	CASRGSQGVQETQYF
TRBV29-1	TRBJ2-2	NA	TRBD1	TGCAGCGTAGACAGGGTCGGGGAGCTGTTTTTT	CSVDRVGELFF
TRBV11-2	TRBJ2-1	NA	NA	TGTGCCAGCAGCCCCCAGTCCCTGGGGACATTTGACGATGAGCAGTTCTTC	CASSPQSLGTFDDEQFF
TRBV5-1	TRBJ1-3	NA	TRBD1	TGCGCCAGCAGCCCTGGACAGGTCTCTGGAAACACCATATATTTT	CASSPGQVSGNTIYF
TRBV19	TRBJ2-3	NA	NA	TGTGCCAGTAGGGGGGGTGAGGGCACAGATACGCAGTATTTT	CASRGGEGTDTQYF
TRBV11-3	TRBJ1-3	few	NA	TGTGCCAGCACCCCGGACCTCTCTGGAAACACCATATATTTT	CASTPDLSGNTIYF
TRBV9	TRBJ2-3	NA	NA	TGTGCCAGCAGCGCAGCCCCCACGTATAGCACAGATACGCAGTATTTT	CASSAAPTYSTDTQYF
TRBV6-1	TRBJ2-3	NA	NA	TGTGCCAGCGGACAGCAGCACACAGATACGCAGTATTTT	CASGQQHTDTQYF
TRBV9	TRBJ2-7	NA	NA	TGTGCCAGCAGCGTAAATGGGGGGGCCTCTGGGGAGCAGTACTTC	CASSVNGGASGEQYF
TRBV6-1	TRBJ1-5	once	NA	TGTGCCAGCAGTGAAAGAACAGAAGTGCCCCAGCATTTT	CASSERTEVPQHF
TRBV6-1	TRBJ1-1	few	NA	TGTGCCAGCAGTATTCGGACGGGGACTGAAGCTTTCTTT	CASSIRTGTEAFF
TRBV9	TRBJ1-4	few	NA	TGTGCCAGCAGCGTAGAACAGGGAGAGGAAAAACTGTTTTTT	CASSVEQGEEKLFF
TRBV5-1	TRBJ1-4	NA	TRBD1	TGCGCCAGCAGCTCCGGGACAGCCCCCGGGCTTAATGAAAAACTGTTTTTT	CASSSGTAPGLNEKLFF
TRBV18	TRBJ1-1	NA	NA	TGTGCCAGCTCACAGGGGCCCGGGAACACTGAAGCTTTCTTT	CASSQGPGNTEAFF
TRBV19	TRBJ1-2	NA	NA	TGTGCCAGTAGTATGTCATTCTATGGCTACACCTTC	CASSMSFYGYTF
TRBV6-5	TRBJ2-1	NA	TRBD1	TGTGCCAGCAGCAGGGACAGGGGTCCCCTTAATGAGCAGTTCTTC	CASSRDRGPLNEQFF
TRBV19	TRBJ1-5	few	NA	TGTGCCAGTAGTATATACGGGGTAGGGGATCAGCCCCAGCATTTT	CASSIYGVGDQPQHF
TRBV7-3	TRBJ2-1	NA	TRBD2	TGTGCCAGCAGCTTAGAAGGGACTAGCGGGAGCTATGAGCAGTTCTTC	CASSLEGTSGSYEQFF